This entry lists 22 T cell receptor beta chains sequenced from one sample in a study of blood T cell repertoires in COVID-19 (dated by TCRdb to about 2020). The protocol used for the library was the immunoSEQ multiplex PCR assay. As stored in TCRdb, this immuneACCESS dataset retains in-frame rearrangements with V and J assigned. A fraction of the clones does not appear; measured against another copy, unresolved V genes explain less than half of the discrepancy, and the remainder lacks a known reason. This sample holds approximately 160,000 clones; roughly 84% were observed only once. The top ten hold around 1.2% of the sample. Sample: peripheral blood. These receptors originate from a man aged 55 to 70 who had recovered from COVID-19.

V usage is TRBV7-2 and J usage is TRBJ1-4; 8 nucleotides line up with TRBD1. CDR3 length: 17 residues. The germline V gene has CDR1 SGHTA and CDR2 FQGNSA. Losses at the gene ends were 1 base for V and 0 bases for J; bases not matched to a gene: 4. The CDR3 spells CASSLGTGYTTNEKLFF. CDR3 coding DNA: TGTGCCAGCAGCTTAGGGACAGGGTATACAACTAATGAAAAACTGTTTTTT.

This chain uses TRBV7-2 with TRBJ1-3; D uncertain. Trimming shortened V by 1 base and J by 0 bases, and 7 bases separated the two germline ends. The CDR3 is made up of 15 amino acids. The germline V gene has CDR1 SGHTA and CDR2 FQGNSA. The CDR3 coding sequence is TGTGCCAGCAGCTTAGACAGCATCTCTGGAAACACCATATATTTT. It is translated as CASSLDSISGNTIYF. The full variable domain, its missing parts supplied by reference TRBV7-2 and TRBJ1-3, is GAGVSQSPSNKVTEKGKDVELRCDPISGHTALYWYRQSLGQGLEFLIYFQGNSAPDKSGLPSDRFSAERTGGSVSTLTIQRTQQEDSAVYLCASSLDSISGNTIYFGEGSWLTVV.

The CDR3 nucleotides are TGCGCCAGCAGCTTGACAGGGTCAAGGACCTACGAGCAGTACTTC. Translating gives CASSLTGSRTYEQYF. The rearrangement joins TRBV5-1 to TRBJ2-7; D may be TRBD1 (6 bases). Germline-derived CDR1 and CDR2 are SGHRS and YFSETQ. CDR3 length: 15 residues. V lost 1 base to trimming and J lost 2 bases, with 13 bases between them.

The genes are TRBV9 and TRBJ1-6; 9 bases fit TRBD1. V lost 3 bases to trimming and J lost 9 bases; unmatched junction nucleotides: 7. CDR1 SGDLS and CDR2 YYNGEE come from the germline V gene. The CDR3 spans 15 residues. The CDR3 protein is CASSEGDRASSPLHF. The CDR3 coding sequence is TGTGCCAGCAGCGAGGGGGACAGGGCGAGTTCACCCCTCCACTTT.

The chain recombines TRBV30 with TRBJ2-7, with 8 bases aligning to TRBD1. Germline-derived CDR1 and CDR2 are GTSNPN and SVGIG (reference sequence). This CDR3 region has 12 residues. V was pared by 3 bases and J by 5 bases, with 3 bases of the junction left unmatched. The CDR3: CAWRGQGDEQYF. The CDR3 DNA reads TGTGCCTGGAGAGGACAGGGAGACGAGCAGTACTTC.

The V gene is TRBV2, the J gene TRBJ1-6, with D unclear. Germline V CDR1 and CDR2: SNHLY, FYNNEI. The CDR3 has 15 amino acids. V was clipped by 6 bases and J by 4 bases, with 13 bases between them. CDR3 in amino acids: CASRERGRYNSPLHF. The CDR3 bases are TGTGCCAGCAGGGAACGGGGAAGATATAATTCACCCCTCCACTTT.

This clone was picked up a small number of times. The genes are TRBV5-1 and TRBJ2-1; a possible D gene is TRBD1 (6 bases). Germline V gene sequence: CDR1 SGHRS, CDR2 YFSETQ. The CDR3 length is 17 residues. Trimming left V 4 bases short and J 2 bases short, with 19 bases between. CDR3 DNA: TGCGCCAGCAGCCCCGGCCTGTCGACAGGAACCTACAATGAGCAGTTCTTC. Translated: CASSPGLSTGTYNEQFF.

This chain uses TRBV19 with TRBJ2-1; a possible D gene is TRBD2 (5 bases). Germline V gives CDR1 LNHDA, CDR2 SQIVND (reference sequence). The length of the CDR3 is 13 residues. Trimming stripped 2 bases from V and 6 bases from J, with 8 bases between. CDR3 region: CASSIREGNEQFF. The CDR3 nucleotides are TGTGCCAGTAGTATACGCGAGGGCAATGAGCAGTTCTTC.

CDR3 sequence reads: CASGWTSSPLHF. In DNA form, the CDR3 reads TGTGCTAGTGGGTGGACTTCATCACCCCTCCACTTT. The genes are TRBV12-5 and TRBJ1-6; D is ambiguous. V lost 6 bases to trimming and J lost 10 bases, with 10 bases between them. The CDR3 consists of 12 residues. CDR1 LGHNT and CDR2 FRNRAP come from the germline V gene.

The rearrangement links TRBV5-5 to TRBJ2-2; 9 positions agree with TRBD2. Germline lookup yields CDR1 SGHKS and CDR2 YYEKEE (reference sequence). The V gene end was trimmed by 4 bases and the J gene end by 2 bases; junction bases not matched to a gene: 18. The CDR3 sequence is 20 residues long. The CDR3 coding sequence is TGTGCCAGCAGCCTGCAACCGTCCGGGCAAGCGGGGGGTAACACCGGGGAGCTGTTTTTT. It is translated as CASSLQPSGQAGGNTGELFF.

This chain connects TRBV23-1 to TRBJ1-2; D unresolved. Being an ORF, TRBV23-1 has a function that is uncertain. This CDR3 comprises 19 residues. The ends were cut back, 2 bases at V and 3 bases at J, with 25 bases in the middle. CDR3 residues: CASSQPLGGRVHFDYGYTF. The DNA of the CDR3 is TGCGCCAGCAGTCAACCCTTGGGAGGGAGAGTGCATTTCGACTATGGCTACACCTTC.

The table lists this clone with a count of one. This chain links TRBV12-5 with TRBJ1-5; D might be TRBD1 (5 bases). Germline V gene sequence: CDR1 LGHNT, CDR2 FRNRAP. The CDR3 loop spans 15 amino acids. The ends were cut back, 8 bases at V and 0 bases at J, with 14 bases in the middle. In DNA form, the CDR3 reads TGTGCTAGTCGCCCAGGGTCCTCTAGCAATCAGCCCCAGCATTTT. Translated: CASRPGSSSNQPQHF.

This chain links TRBV6-5 with TRBJ2-1; TRBD2 aligns across 13 bases. The junction had 7 bases not matched to a gene; V was cut back by 5 bases and J by 9 bases. Germline V gene sequence: CDR1 MNHEY, CDR2 SVGAGI. This CDR3 is built from 15 residues. CDR3 region: CASSLLAGGPFEQFF. CDR3 DNA: TGTGCCAGCAGTCTACTAGCGGGGGGGCCTTTTGAGCAGTTCTTC.

This clone appeared a few times. The chain employs TRBV12-3 or TRBV12-4 and TRBJ2-6, with D unclear. V lost 7 bases, J lost 1 base, and 5 bases lay in between. This CDR3 has 13 amino acids. Here the CDR3 DNA reads TGTGCCAGCACGGAGTCTGGGGCCAACGTCCTGACTTTC. Translation: CASTESGANVLTF.

This chain links TRBV9 with TRBJ2-1; 12 bases line up with TRBD2. The V gene end was trimmed by 7 bases and the J gene end by 1 base; junction bases not matched to a gene: 9. Germline-derived CDR1 and CDR2 are SGDLS and YYNGEE. The CDR3 is 17 amino acids. The CDR3: CASGTSGGSPSYNEQFF. The CDR3, as DNA: TGTGCCAGCGGAACTAGCGGGGGGTCCCCTTCCTACAATGAGCAGTTCTTC.

This clone was detected many times. Other nucleotide sequences in the sample specify the same CDR3. CDR3 amino acids: CASSHRGYEQYF. DNA for the CDR3: TGTGCCAGCAGTCACAGGGGTTACGAGCAGTACTTC. The rearrangement links TRBV6-5 to TRBJ2-7; 7 bases fit TRBD1. Germline CDR1 MNHEY, CDR2 SVGAGI. The trim removed 5 bases at V and 4 bases at J, leaving 2 bases unmatched. The CDR3 extends over 12 amino acids.

The V call is TRBV5-6, the J call TRBJ2-6, with D maybe TRBD1 (5 bases). Germline V gives CDR1 SGHDT, CDR2 YYEEEE. The CDR3 loop spans 16 amino acids. The germline V and J ends were trimmed by 4 bases and 6 bases, with 17 bases remaining between them. CDR3 DNA: TGTGCCAGCAGCCTGCCTAGGGGCATGAAGGCCAACGTCCTGACTTTC. It yields the protein CASSLPRGMKANVLTF.

This clone was seen only a few times. V usage is TRBV7-3 and J usage is TRBJ2-5, with 9 bases identical to TRBD2. V shed 2 bases, J shed 4 bases, and the junction held 5 bases outside the gene matches. Germline V gene lookup returns CDR1 SGHTA and CDR2 FQGTGA. The CDR3 consists of 15 residues. The CDR3 bases are TGTGCCAGCAGCTTAGGCGGGGGGGCCGGAGAGACCCAGTACTTC. Its translation is CASSLGGGAGETQYF.

The rearrangement uses TRBV5-1 and TRBJ2-7; possible D gene TRBD2, 7 bases. With 4 bases removed from V and 7 bases from J, the gap between germline ends came to 18 bases. Germline V gene lookup returns CDR1 SGHRS and CDR2 YFSETQ. The CDR3 spans 14 residues. The CDR3 reads CASSPGGLTGEQYF. CDR3 nucleotide sequence: TGCGCCAGCAGCCCGGGGGGCCTAACGGGAGAGCAGTACTTC.

The V call is TRBV10-3, the J call TRBJ1-5; 9 nucleotides match TRBD1. The germline V gene has CDR1 ENHRY and CDR2 SYGVKD. The CDR3 has 15 amino acids. Unmatched junction bases numbered 7, after V lost 8 bases and J lost 2 bases. The CDR3 reads CAIQDRGLGNQPQHF. CDR3 bases: TGTGCCATCCAGGACAGGGGATTAGGCAATCAGCCCCAGCATTTT.

On this clone itself: This specimen includes other DNA sequences encoding the same CDR3. The gene calls are TRBV5-5 and TRBJ1-1, with D possibly being TRBD1 (5 bases). CDR1 is SGHKS and CDR2 is YYEKEE in the germline V gene (reference sequence). Trimming stripped 1 base from V and 1 base from J, with 5 bases between. The CDR3 length is 13 residues. CDR3 DNA sequence: TGTGCCAGCAGCTTGCAGGGGAACACTGAAGCTTTCTTT. It encodes CASSLQGNTEAFF.

The J gene is TRBJ2-7, the V gene TRBV6-5; tentative D call: TRBD1 (5 bases). This CDR3 region has 15 residues. Looked up from germline, CDR1 is MNHEY and CDR2 is SVGAGI. Between the trimmed V and J ends, which lost 3 bases and 2 bases, there was a span of 14 bases. The DNA of the CDR3 is TGTGCCAGCAGTTATGAGTGGGGCGGCACCTACGAGCAGTACTTC. Amino acids: CASSYEWGGTYEQYF.